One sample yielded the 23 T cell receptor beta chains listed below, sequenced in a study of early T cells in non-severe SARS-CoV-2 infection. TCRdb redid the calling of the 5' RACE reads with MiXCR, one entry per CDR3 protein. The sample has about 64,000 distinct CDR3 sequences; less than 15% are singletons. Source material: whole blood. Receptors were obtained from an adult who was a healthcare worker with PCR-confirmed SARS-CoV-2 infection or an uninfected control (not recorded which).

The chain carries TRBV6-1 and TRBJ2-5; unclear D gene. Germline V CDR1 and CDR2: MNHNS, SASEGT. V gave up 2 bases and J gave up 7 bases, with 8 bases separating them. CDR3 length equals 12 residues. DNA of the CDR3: TGTGCCAGCAGTGAACAGGCAGGGACCCAGTACTTC. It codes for CASSEQAGTQYF.

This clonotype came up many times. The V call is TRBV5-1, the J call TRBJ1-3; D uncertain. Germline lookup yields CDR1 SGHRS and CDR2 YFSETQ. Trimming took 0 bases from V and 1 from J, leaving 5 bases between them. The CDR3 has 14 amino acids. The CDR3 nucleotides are TGCGCCAGCAGCTTGGACAGATCTGGAAACACCATATATTTT. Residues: CASSLDRSGNTIYF.

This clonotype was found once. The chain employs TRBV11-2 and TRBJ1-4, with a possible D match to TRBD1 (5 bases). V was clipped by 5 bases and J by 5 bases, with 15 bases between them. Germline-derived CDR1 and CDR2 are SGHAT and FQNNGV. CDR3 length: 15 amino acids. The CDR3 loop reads CASSLMGQRNEKLFF. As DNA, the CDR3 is TGTGCCAGCAGCCTCATGGGGCAGAGGAATGAAAAACTGTTTTTT.

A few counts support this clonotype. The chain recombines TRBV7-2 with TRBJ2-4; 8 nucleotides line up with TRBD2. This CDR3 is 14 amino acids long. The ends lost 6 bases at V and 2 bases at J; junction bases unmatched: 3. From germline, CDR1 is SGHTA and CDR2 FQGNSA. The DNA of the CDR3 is TGTGCCAGCAGTCCGGGAGGGACCAAAAACATTCAGTACTTC. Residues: CASSPGGTKNIQYF.

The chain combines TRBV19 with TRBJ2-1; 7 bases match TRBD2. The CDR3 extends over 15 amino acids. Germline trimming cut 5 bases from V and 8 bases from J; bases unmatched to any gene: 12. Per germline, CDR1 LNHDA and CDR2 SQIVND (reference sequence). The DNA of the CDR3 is TGTGCCAGTAGTGACCTGGTTAGCGGGTTTGATGAGCAGTTCTTC. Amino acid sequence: CASSDLVSGFDEQFF. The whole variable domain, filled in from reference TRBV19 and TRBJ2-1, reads DGGITQSPKYLFRKEGQNVTLSCEQNLNHDAMYWYRQDPGQGLRLIYYSQIVNDFQKGDIAEGYSVSREKKESFPLTVTSAQKNPTAFYLCASSDLVSGFDEQFFGPGTRLTVL.

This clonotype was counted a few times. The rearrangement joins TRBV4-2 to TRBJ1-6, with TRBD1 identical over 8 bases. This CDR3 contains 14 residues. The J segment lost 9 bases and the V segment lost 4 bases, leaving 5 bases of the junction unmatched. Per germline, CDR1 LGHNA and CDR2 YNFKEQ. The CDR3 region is CASSLQGAVSPLHF. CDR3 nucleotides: TGTGCCAGCAGCCTTCAGGGGGCGGTTTCACCCCTCCACTTT.

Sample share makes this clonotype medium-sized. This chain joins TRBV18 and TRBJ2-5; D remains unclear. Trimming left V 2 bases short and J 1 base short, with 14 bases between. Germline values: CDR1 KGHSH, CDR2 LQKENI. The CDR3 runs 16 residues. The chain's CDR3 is CASSPGRTNTQETQYF. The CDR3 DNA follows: TGTGCCAGCTCACCAGGACGGACCAACACCCAAGAGACCCAGTACTTC.

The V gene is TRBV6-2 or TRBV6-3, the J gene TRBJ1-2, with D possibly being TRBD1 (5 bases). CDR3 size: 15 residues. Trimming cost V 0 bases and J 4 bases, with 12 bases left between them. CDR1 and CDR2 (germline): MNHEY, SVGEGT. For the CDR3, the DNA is TGTGCCAGCAGTTACTCGAGATCAGGGATCTATGGCTACACCTTC. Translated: CASSYSRSGIYGYTF.

The CDR3 here is CASSYSSGNTIYF. In DNA, the CDR3 is TGTGCCAGCAGCTATAGCTCTGGAAACACCATATATTTT. The chain has TRBV7-8 and TRBJ1-3; no clear D. Trimming left V 4 bases short and J 0 bases short, with 4 bases between. This CDR3 has 13 residues. Germline lookup yields CDR1 SGHVS and CDR2 FQNEAQ.

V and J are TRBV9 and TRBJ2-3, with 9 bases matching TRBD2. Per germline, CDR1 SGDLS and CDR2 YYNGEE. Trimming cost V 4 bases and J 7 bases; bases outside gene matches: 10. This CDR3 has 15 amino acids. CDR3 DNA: TGTGCCAGCAGCTCCCGTGCGGGGGGGCTAAATACGCAGTATTTT. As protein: CASSSRAGGLNTQYF.

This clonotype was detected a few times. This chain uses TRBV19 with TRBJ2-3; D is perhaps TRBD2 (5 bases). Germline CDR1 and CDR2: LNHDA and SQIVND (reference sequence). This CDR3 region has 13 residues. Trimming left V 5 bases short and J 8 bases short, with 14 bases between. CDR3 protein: CASSEEAPRTQYF. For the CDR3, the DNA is TGTGCCAGTAGTGAGGAGGCCCCACGTACGCAGTATTTT. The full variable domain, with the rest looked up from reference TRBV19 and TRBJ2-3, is DGGITQSPKYLFRKEGQNVTLSCEQNLNHDAMYWYRQDPGQGLRLIYYSQIVNDFQKGDIAEGYSVSREKKESFPLTVTSAQKNPTAFYLCASSEEAPRTQYFGPGTRLTVL.

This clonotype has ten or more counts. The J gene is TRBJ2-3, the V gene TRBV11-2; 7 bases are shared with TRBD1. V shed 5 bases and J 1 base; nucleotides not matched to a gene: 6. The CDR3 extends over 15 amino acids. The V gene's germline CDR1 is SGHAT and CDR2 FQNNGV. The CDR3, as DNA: TGTGCCAGCAGCCTGGACAGGACCGGCACAGATACGCAGTATTTT. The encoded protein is CASSLDRTGTDTQYF.

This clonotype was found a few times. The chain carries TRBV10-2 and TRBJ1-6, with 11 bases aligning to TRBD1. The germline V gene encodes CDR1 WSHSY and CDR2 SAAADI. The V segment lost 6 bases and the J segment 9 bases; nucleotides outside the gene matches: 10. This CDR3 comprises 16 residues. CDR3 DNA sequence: TGCGCCAGCAGCCCGACTGCCGGGACAGGGGGTTCACCCCTCCACTTT. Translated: CASSPTAGTGGSPLHF.

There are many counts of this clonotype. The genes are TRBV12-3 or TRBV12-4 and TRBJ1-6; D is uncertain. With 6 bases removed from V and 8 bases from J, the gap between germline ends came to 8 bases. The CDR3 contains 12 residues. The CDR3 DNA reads TGTGCCAGCAGAACCCAACATTCACCCCTCCACTTT. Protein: CASRTQHSPLHF.

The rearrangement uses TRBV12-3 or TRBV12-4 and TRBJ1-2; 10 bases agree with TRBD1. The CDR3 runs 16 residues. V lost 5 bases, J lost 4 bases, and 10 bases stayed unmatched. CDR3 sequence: CASSPTRQGAGYGYTF. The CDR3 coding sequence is TGTGCCAGCAGTCCGACTCGACAGGGGGCCGGCTATGGCTACACCTTC.

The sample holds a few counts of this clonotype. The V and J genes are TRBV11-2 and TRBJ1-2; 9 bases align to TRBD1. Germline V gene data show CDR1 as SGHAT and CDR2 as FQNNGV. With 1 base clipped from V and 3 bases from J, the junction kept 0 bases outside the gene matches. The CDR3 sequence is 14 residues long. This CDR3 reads CASSLGTGDYGYTF. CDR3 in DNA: TGTGCCAGCAGCTTAGGGACAGGGGACTATGGCTACACCTTC.

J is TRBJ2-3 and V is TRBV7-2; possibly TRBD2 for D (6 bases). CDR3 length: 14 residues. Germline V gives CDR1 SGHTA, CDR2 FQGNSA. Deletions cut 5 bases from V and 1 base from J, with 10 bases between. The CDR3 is CASSPWGGTDTQYF. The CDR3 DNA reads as TGTGCCAGCAGCCCATGGGGGGGCACAGATACGCAGTATTTT. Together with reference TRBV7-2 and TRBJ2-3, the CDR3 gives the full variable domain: GAGVSQSPSNKVTEKGKDVELRCDPISGHTALYWYRQSLGQGLEFLIYFQGNSAPDKSGLPSDRFSAERTGGSVSTLTIQRTQQEDSAVYLCASSPWGGTDTQYFGPGTRLTVL.

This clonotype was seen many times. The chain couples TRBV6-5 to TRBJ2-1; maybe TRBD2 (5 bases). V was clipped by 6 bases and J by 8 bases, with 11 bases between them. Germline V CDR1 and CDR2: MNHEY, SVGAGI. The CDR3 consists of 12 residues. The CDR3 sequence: CASSRNSDEQFF. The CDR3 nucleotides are TGTGCCAGCAGCAGGAATAGCGATGAGCAGTTCTTC.

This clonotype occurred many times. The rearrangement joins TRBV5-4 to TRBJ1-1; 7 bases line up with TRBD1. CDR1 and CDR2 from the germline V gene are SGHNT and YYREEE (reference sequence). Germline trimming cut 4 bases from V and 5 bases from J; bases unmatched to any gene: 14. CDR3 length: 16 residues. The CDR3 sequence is CASSPAPQGRGTEAFF. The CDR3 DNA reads TGTGCCAGCAGCCCGGCCCCACAGGGGAGAGGGACTGAAGCTTTCTTT.

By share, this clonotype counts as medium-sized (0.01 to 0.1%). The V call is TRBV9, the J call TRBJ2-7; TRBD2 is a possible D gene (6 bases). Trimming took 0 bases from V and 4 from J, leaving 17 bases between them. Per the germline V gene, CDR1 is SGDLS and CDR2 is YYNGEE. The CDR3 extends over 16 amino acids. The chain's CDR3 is CASSVAGDPKVYEQYF. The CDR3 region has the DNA TGTGCCAGCAGCGTAGCGGGGGACCCTAAAGTTTACGAGCAGTACTTC.

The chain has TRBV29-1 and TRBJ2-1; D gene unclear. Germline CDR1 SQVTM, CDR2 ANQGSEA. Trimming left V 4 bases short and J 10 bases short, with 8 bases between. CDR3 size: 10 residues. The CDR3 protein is CSVVPPEQFF. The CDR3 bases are TGCAGCGTTGTCCCGCCGGAGCAGTTCTTC.

CDR3 coding DNA: TGTGCCAGCAGCCCACCCCCCAATGAGCAGTTCTTC. As protein: CASSPPPNEQFF. The rearrangement uses TRBV3-1 and TRBJ2-1; D call uncertain. Germline-derived CDR1 and CDR2 are LGHDT and YNNKEL (reference sequence). The CDR3 consists of 12 residues. V shed 4 bases and J shed 6 bases, with 7 bases lying between them.

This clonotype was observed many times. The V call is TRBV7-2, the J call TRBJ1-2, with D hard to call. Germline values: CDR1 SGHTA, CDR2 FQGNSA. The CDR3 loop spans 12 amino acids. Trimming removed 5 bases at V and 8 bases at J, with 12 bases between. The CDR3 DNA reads TGTGCCAGCAGCGAGGGCCCCTTGGGCTACACCTTC. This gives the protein CASSEGPLGYTF.